This passage covers 25 T cell receptor beta chains from one sample sequenced in a study of T-cell memory formation after mild COVID-19. One entry per CDR3 protein results from TCRdb running MiXCR on the 5' RACE reads. The data show roughly 130,000 distinct CDR3 sequences, with about 6% seen just once and roughly 2% held by the top ten. The sequencing input was PBMCs or a T cell subset sorted from them (not recorded which). The origin of the receptors is an adult woman who had mild COVID-19 (a few samples of this study predate the infection). Cell type and time point are not known.

This clonotype came up a few times. V gene TRBV7-9 combines with J gene TRBJ2-7; 7 bases are a match to TRBD1. The CDR3 totals 11 residues. After removal of 3 bases from V and 9 bases from J, the junction contained 2 bases not matched to a gene. Germline lookup yields CDR1 SEHNR and CDR2 FQNEAQ (reference sequence). DNA of the CDR3: TGTGCCAGCAGCTTTCGACAGGGGCAGTACTTC. The encoded protein is CASSFRQGQYF.

The rearrangement links TRBV15 to TRBJ1-1; no reliable D call. This CDR3 spans 16 amino acids. CDR1 LNHNV and CDR2 YYDKDF come from the germline V gene (reference sequence). Trimming removed 0 bases from V and 3 bases from J, with 14 bases in between. The chain's CDR3 is CATSRDRGSRDTEAFF. Written as DNA, the CDR3 is TGTGCCACCAGCAGAGATCGAGGGTCTAGGGACACTGAAGCTTTCTTT.

The rearrangement links TRBV19 to TRBJ1-2, with TRBD1 matching 7 bases. The J segment lost 9 bases and the V segment lost 3 bases, leaving 13 bases of the junction unmatched. CDR1 and CDR2 (germline): LNHDA, SQIVND (reference sequence). The CDR3 has 15 amino acids. This CDR3 reads CASSIQGTVVVSYTF. In nucleotides, the CDR3 is TGTGCCAGTAGTATTCAGGGGACAGTCGTAGTTAGCTACACCTTC.

This clonotype was counted ten times or more. The V and J genes are TRBV5-1 and TRBJ1-1, with no clear D. Germline V CDR1 and CDR2: SGHRS, YFSETQ. The CDR3 consists of 12 residues. The V and J ends lost 7 bases and 3 bases respectively, with 10 bases between them. CDR3 region: CASAGEHTEAFF. CDR3 nucleotide sequence: TGCGCCAGCGCCGGGGAGCACACTGAAGCTTTCTTT.

This clonotype has at least ten counts. The rearrangement links TRBV20-1 to TRBJ1-2; the D gene is possibly TRBD1 (6 bases). V was trimmed by 5 bases and J by 4 bases, leaving 17 bases between them. The germline V gene has CDR1 DFQATT and CDR2 SNEGSKA (reference sequence). This CDR3 has 14 residues. In DNA form, the CDR3 reads TGCAGTGCTCGACCATACCAGGGGTCCTATGGCTACACCTTC. Amino acid sequence: CSARPYQGSYGYTF.

The V and J genes are TRBV29-1 and TRBJ2-2; 11 bases agree with TRBD1. The V gene's germline CDR1 is SQVTM and CDR2 ANQGSEA. This CDR3 is 16 amino acids long. V was pared by 4 bases and J by 5 bases, with 9 bases of the junction left unmatched. CDR3 coding DNA: TGCAGCGTTGGGTCGACCGGGACAGGGGGAACCGGGGAGCTGTTTTTT. Its translation: CSVGSTGTGGTGELFF.

This clonotype came up a few times. V usage is TRBV11-2 and J usage is TRBJ2-1; 7 bases are shared with TRBD2. Germline lookup yields CDR1 SGHAT and CDR2 FQNNGV. V lost 5 bases, J lost 3 bases, and 10 bases stayed unmatched. The CDR3 contains 16 residues. CDR3 loop: CASSTLSGPNYNEQFF. The CDR3 bases are TGTGCCAGCAGCACCCTTAGCGGGCCGAACTACAATGAGCAGTTCTTC. The complete variable domain, with remaining parts taken from reference TRBV11-2 and TRBJ2-1, reads EAGVAQSPRYKIIEKRQSVAFWCNPISGHATLYWYQQILGQGPKLLIQFQNNGVVDDSQLPKDRFSAERLKGVDSTLKIQPAKLEDSAVYLCASSTLSGPNYNEQFFGPGTRLTVL.

This clonotype was detected many times. The rearrangement links TRBV29-1 to TRBJ1-6; TRBD1 matches at 11 bases. V gave up 6 bases and J gave up 10 bases; unmatched junction bases: 2. This CDR3 spans 12 amino acids. Germline V gene sequence: CDR1 SQVTM, CDR2 ANQGSEA. For the CDR3, the DNA is TGCAGCGTGCGGACAGGGGGCTCACCCCTCCACTTT. This sequence encodes CSVRTGGSPLHF.

In its sample, this clonotype was seen a few times. The genes are TRBV19 and TRBJ2-1, with D tentatively TRBD1 (6 bases). CDR3 length: 14 amino acids. The germline CDR1 and CDR2 sequences are LNHDA and SQIVND (reference sequence). V shed 4 bases and J shed 14 bases, with 21 bases lying between them. The CDR3 DNA reads as TGTGCCAGTAGTAACGGACAGACCGACCACGGGAAGTTCTTC. Translation gives CASSNGQTDHGKFF.

Ten or more counts support this clonotype. This sequence joins TRBV7-6 and TRBJ2-7; D gene ambiguous. The CDR3 extends over 13 amino acids. Germline loops: CDR1 SGHVS, CDR2 FNYEAQ. V was trimmed by 0 bases and J by 0 bases, leaving 3 bases between them. DNA of the CDR3: TGTGCCAGCAGCTTAGCCAACTCCTACGAGCAGTACTTC. It encodes CASSLANSYEQYF.

This clonotype was counted a few times. The rearrangement links TRBV6-2 or TRBV6-3 to TRBJ2-1; TRBD1 might be the D (6 bases). Trimming left V 2 bases short and J 9 bases short, with 11 bases between. Looked up from germline, CDR1 is MNHEY and CDR2 is SVGEGT. This CDR3 has 13 residues. The CDR3: CASSYAGVGEQFF. In nucleotides, the CDR3 is TGTGCCAGCAGTTACGCAGGGGTTGGTGAGCAGTTCTTC.

The chain combines TRBV18 with TRBJ1-5; D may be TRBD1 (5 bases). The CDR3 extends over 13 amino acids. V lost 5 bases, J lost 3 bases, and 8 bases lay in between. Germline CDR1 KGHSH, CDR2 LQKENI. CDR3 nucleotides: TGTGCCAGCTCATCAGGGCTCAATCAGCCCCAGCATTTT. Its protein is CASSSGLNQPQHF.

This clonotype has only a few counts. The chain links TRBV7-2 to TRBJ1-5, with 8 bases lining up with TRBD1. The CDR3 is made up of 17 amino acids. After removal of 3 bases from V and 2 bases from J, the junction contained 9 bases not matched to a gene. Germline CDR1 is SGHTA and CDR2 is FQGNSA. CDR3 amino acids: CASSLSGRGLGNQPQHF. The CDR3 DNA sequence: TGTGCCAGCAGCTTGTCCGGCAGGGGGCTTGGCAATCAGCCCCAGCATTTT.

This clonotype was seen many times. This chain connects TRBV20-1 to TRBJ1-6, with 9 bases fitting TRBD1. Unmatched junction bases numbered 27, after V lost 6 bases and J lost 15 bases. This CDR3 is built from 18 residues. CDR1 and CDR2 from the germline V gene are DFQATT and SNEGSKA (reference sequence). The CDR3 DNA reads TGCAGTGCCTCGCTAGGATTTTTAACCGGGACAGGGACCCATCGCCTCCACTTT. Translated, it gives CSASLGFLTGTGTHRLHF.

This clonotype has a count of ten or more. This chain links TRBV3-1 with TRBJ2-7, with D possibly TRBD2 on 5 matching bases. Germline-derived CDR1 and CDR2 are LGHDT and YNNKEL (reference sequence). CDR3 length: 13 amino acids. The germline V and J ends were trimmed by 4 bases and 3 bases, with 10 bases remaining between them. CDR3 loop: CASSPGLVYEQYF. CDR3 nucleotides: TGTGCCAGCAGCCCTGGACTGGTCTACGAGCAGTACTTC.

This clonotype was seen a few times. The chain joins TRBV6-2 or TRBV6-3 to TRBJ2-7; 9 bases are a match to TRBD1. Trimming cost V 8 bases and J 3 bases; bases outside gene matches: 11. The CDR3 length is 15 residues. Germline CDR1 MNHEY, CDR2 SVGEGT. This CDR3 is CASEKGQGNIYEQYF. The CDR3 DNA reads as TGTGCCAGCGAGAAGGGACAGGGTAACATCTACGAGCAGTACTTC.

This clonotype was found many times. The V call is TRBV5-1, the J call TRBJ2-7, with D perhaps matching TRBD2 (5 bases). V gave up 4 bases and J gave up 5 bases, with 16 bases separating them. Germline CDR1 SGHRS, CDR2 YFSETQ. The CDR3 runs 14 residues. CDR3 in DNA: TGCGCCAGCAGCCGGGGAGATTTCGTGCACGAGCAGTACTTC. Protein sequence: CASSRGDFVHEQYF.

The gene calls are TRBV24-1 and TRBJ1-2, with 7 bases aligning to TRBD1. Germline CDR1 is KGHDR and CDR2 is SFDVKD. This CDR3 region has 17 residues. The trim removed 3 bases at V and 2 bases at J, leaving 11 bases unmatched. CDR3 coding DNA: TGTGCCACCAGTGATCCCTCTGACCAGGGGGTGAACTATGGCTACACCTTC. Translated: CATSDPSDQGVNYGYTF.

The chain joins TRBV4-3 to TRBJ2-7; D might be TRBD2 (5 bases). V was shortened by 0 bases and J by 2 bases, with 32 bases between the two germline ends. CDR1 is LGHNA, CDR2 YSLEER, per germline. This CDR3 has 22 amino acids. This chain's CDR3 is CASSQDALALIGRGFTPYEQYF. In DNA form, the CDR3 reads TGCGCCAGCAGCCAAGATGCGTTAGCGCTTATCGGAAGAGGGTTCACGCCCTACGAGCAGTACTTC.

Ten or more counts support this clonotype. The chain uses TRBV5-5 and TRBJ2-6; 7 nucleotides align to TRBD1. The CDR3 spans 13 residues. CDR1 and CDR2 from the germline V gene are SGHKS and YYEKEE (reference sequence). With 4 bases clipped from V and 14 bases from J, the junction kept 9 bases outside the gene matches. CDR3 residues: CASSRTGQGFLTF. The CDR3 region has the DNA TGTGCCAGCAGCCGGACAGGACAAGGATTCCTGACTTTC.

This chain links TRBV7-9 with TRBJ1-2; D is undetermined. CDR3 length: 13 amino acids. Germline CDR1 reads SEHNR; CDR2 reads FQNEAQ (reference sequence). Between the trimmed V and J ends, which lost 5 bases and 5 bases, there was a span of 12 bases. As DNA, the CDR3 is TGTGCCAGCAGCCCAGACGGACGGTATGGCTACACCTTC. This gives the protein CASSPDGRYGYTF.

This clonotype has a handful of counts. The chain joins TRBV5-1 to TRBJ2-7, with 8 bases identical to TRBD1. Germline V gene sequence: CDR1 SGHRS, CDR2 YFSETQ. The CDR3 extends over 16 amino acids. Unmatched junction bases numbered 7, after V lost 2 bases and J lost 0 bases. The CDR3 protein is CASSFSRQGISYEQYF. The CDR3 region has the DNA TGCGCCAGCAGCTTCTCGAGACAGGGGATCTCCTACGAGCAGTACTTC.

The chain links TRBV24-1 to TRBJ2-2; the match to TRBD2 covers 7 bases. This CDR3 region has 13 residues. Trimming took 9 bases from V and 3 from J; bases not matched to a gene: 3. The germline gives CDR1 KGHDR, CDR2 SFDVKD. The CDR3 reads CATGGVYTGELFF. The CDR3 nucleotides read TGTGCCACCGGGGGGGTGTACACCGGGGAGCTGTTTTTT.

This clonotype has at least ten counts. V and J are TRBV25-1 and TRBJ2-1, with D possibly being TRBD2 (7 bases). CDR3 length equals 16 residues. The ends were cut back, 0 bases at V and 5 bases at J, with 14 bases in the middle. In germline, CDR1 is MGHDK, CDR2 SYGVNS. CDR3: CASSEYMVGGHNEQFF. CDR3 nucleotides: TGTGCCAGCAGTGAATATATGGTCGGGGGGCACAATGAGCAGTTCTTC.

CDR3 region: CASSFTGLGNTEAFF. The CDR3 nucleotides are TGCGCCAGCAGCTTCACGGGGCTTGGGAACACTGAAGCTTTCTTT. The genes are TRBV5-1 and TRBJ1-1, with TRBD1 as a possible D gene (5 bases). The V end was cut by 2 bases, the J end by 1 base, with 12 bases between. Germline CDR1 is SGHRS and CDR2 is YFSETQ. The CDR3 is 15 residues long.